Included here is one TCR beta chain sequence, with context. As yet, its antigen is unknown. This CDR3 has 16 amino acids. CDR1 MGHDK and CDR2 SYGVNS come from the germline V gene. Preparation of TRB cDNA libraries relied on 5' RACE carrying UMI labels. TCRdb re-called the 5' RACE reads; one entry per CDR3 protein, DNA not given. This table holds 45,000 to 60,000 distinct CDR3 sequences. The sample originates from a study of CXCR3-negative and CXCR3-positive naive CD8 T cells. Study observations and caveats: TRB CDR3 properties indicated TCR strength, while surface CD5 was similar across naive subsets.

Phenotypically, naive CD8+ T cells corresponded to CD45RO-CCR7+CD27+CD95-. Sequencing input: naive CXCR3- CD8+ T cells from blood. Subset of the sample: CD45RO-CCR7+CD27+CD95- naive CD8+ T cells lacking CXCR3 (TNR3-). The V gene is TRBV25-1, the J gene TRBJ1-1. The TCR originated in a human donor in good health. Some clones in this sample may be carry-over from other donors' samples. The CDR3 here is CASRVGRAIPSIEAFF.